This T cell receptor (beta chain) was sequenced during a study of beta chain features in type 1 diabetes. The study reverse transcribed the entire isolated RNA, so it sequenced expressed TCRB transcripts. Measured with immunoSEQ multiplex PCR; TCRdb has only the in-frame clones, and not every one. Of around 430,000 clones in the sample, approximately 30% were seen once. Study results and caveats: Moderately but significantly shorter TCRB CDR3s were found in Type 1 diabetes patients in all four CD4+ subsets.

This clone was counted a few times. Its antigen is not known. The authors took one heparinised blood draw, averaging about 110 mL, from each donor. CD45RO/CCR7/CD25/CD127/CD95/CD27 separated CD4+ naive, central memory, regulatory and stem cell-like memory cells by sorting. Purity exceeded 98% in all sorted populations. CDR1 is SEHNR and CDR2 is FQNEAQ in the germline V gene (reference sequence). With 7 bases clipped from V and 9 bases from J, the junction kept 13 bases outside the gene matches. This CDR3 is 15 amino acids long. The sequence was collected from a young man in good health. Material for sequencing was naive CD4+ T cells from blood. The chain uses TRBV7-9 and TRBJ2-1, with 9 bases fitting TRBD2. Here the CDR3 DNA reads TGTGCCAGCATCGTCAACAGCGGGAGGTCAGGTGAGCAGTTCTTC. Translated, it gives CASIVNSGRSGEQFF. The variable domain in full, completed from reference TRBV7-9 and TRBJ2-1, reads DTGVSQNPRHKITKRGQNVTFRCDPISEHNRLYWYRQTLGQGPEFLTYFQNEAQLEKSRLLSDRFSAERPKGSFSTLEIQRTEQGDSAMYLCASIVNSGRSGEQFFGPGTRLTVL.